The entry below describes one T cell receptor beta chain. The antigen is undetermined. This specimen belongs to a study of lymphopenia after photon versus proton radiotherapy. This CDR3 has 13 amino acids. Germline CDR1 is SGHDN and CDR2 is FVKESK. V was pared by 5 bases and J by 5 bases, with 13 bases between. The study's findings and limits: Photon-treated patients lost naive T cells and TCR diversity; proton-treated stayed stable.

TCRdb keeps only in-frame clones here, not all; method: immunoSEQ multiplex PCR. The table has roughly 58,000 clones, around 90% seen once; the top ten hold about 13%. The chain combines TRBV14 with TRBJ2-7; TRBD2 is a possible D gene (6 bases). The clonotype originates from a man older than 75 with esophageal cancer. The material was peripheral blood, obtained from a patient treated with proton-based radiotherapy. In DNA form, the CDR3 reads TGTGCCAGCAGCGGGGGACTGGGCCACGAGCAGTACTTC. It yields the protein CASSGGLGHEQYF. Combining the CDR3 with reference TRBV14 and TRBJ2-7 gives the whole variable domain EAGVTQFPSHSVIEKGQTVTLRCDPISGHDNLYWYRRVMGKEIKFLLHFVKESKQDESGMPNNRFLAERTGGTYSTLKVQPAELEDSGVYFCASSGGLGHEQYFGPGTRLTVT.